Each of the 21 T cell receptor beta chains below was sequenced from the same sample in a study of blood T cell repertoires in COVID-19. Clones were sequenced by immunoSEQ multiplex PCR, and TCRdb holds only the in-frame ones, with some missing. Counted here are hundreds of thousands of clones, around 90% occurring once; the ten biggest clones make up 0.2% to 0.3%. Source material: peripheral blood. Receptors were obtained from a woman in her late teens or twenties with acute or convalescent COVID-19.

CDR3 sequence: CASSYSGGRETQYF. The CDR3 DNA sequence: TGTGCCAGCAGTTACTCTGGGGGCCGGGAGACCCAGTACTTC. J is TRBJ2-5 and V is TRBV6-6; tentative D call: TRBD1 (6 bases). Germline V gene data show CDR1 as MNHNY and CDR2 as SVGAGI (reference sequence). Trimming cost V 0 bases and J 5 bases, with 10 bases left between them. CDR3 size: 14 residues.

The CDR3 DNA follows: TGTGCCAGCAGTTACGATGGGAGGGATGGAAACACCATATATTTT. Protein product: CASSYDGRDGNTIYF. The chain combines TRBV6-6 with TRBJ1-3; D remains unclear. CDR1 is MNHNY and CDR2 is SVGAGI in the germline V gene (reference sequence). Trimming pared 2 bases from V and 3 bases from J, leaving 11 bases between. This CDR3 comprises 15 residues.

The CDR3 loop is CASSLQGATEAFF. For the CDR3, the DNA is TGTGCCAGCAGCTTACAGGGGGCCACTGAAGCTTTCTTT. The chain is built from TRBV13 and TRBJ1-1; TRBD1 aligns across 8 bases. CDR3 length: 13 residues. With 2 bases clipped from V and 4 bases from J, the junction kept 0 bases outside the gene matches. From germline, CDR1 is PRHDT and CDR2 FYEKMQ (reference sequence).

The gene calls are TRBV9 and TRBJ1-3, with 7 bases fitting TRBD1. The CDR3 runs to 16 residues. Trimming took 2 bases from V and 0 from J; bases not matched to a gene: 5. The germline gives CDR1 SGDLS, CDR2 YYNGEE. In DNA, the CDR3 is TGTGCCAGCAGCGTGAACGCAGGGGGCTCTGGAAACACCATATATTTT. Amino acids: CASSVNAGGSGNTIYF.

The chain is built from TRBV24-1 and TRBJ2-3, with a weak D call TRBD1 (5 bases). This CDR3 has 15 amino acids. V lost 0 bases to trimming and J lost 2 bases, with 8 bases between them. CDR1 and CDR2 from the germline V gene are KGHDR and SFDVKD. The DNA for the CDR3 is TGTGCCACCAGTGATTTGGAACAGGACACAGATACGCAGTATTTT. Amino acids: CATSDLEQDTDTQYF.

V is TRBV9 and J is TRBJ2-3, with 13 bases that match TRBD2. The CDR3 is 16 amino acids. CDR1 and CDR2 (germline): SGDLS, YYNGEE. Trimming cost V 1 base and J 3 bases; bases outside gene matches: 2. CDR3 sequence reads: CASSVKGLAGTDTQYF. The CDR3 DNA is TGTGCCAGCAGCGTAAAGGGACTAGCGGGAACAGATACGCAGTATTTT.

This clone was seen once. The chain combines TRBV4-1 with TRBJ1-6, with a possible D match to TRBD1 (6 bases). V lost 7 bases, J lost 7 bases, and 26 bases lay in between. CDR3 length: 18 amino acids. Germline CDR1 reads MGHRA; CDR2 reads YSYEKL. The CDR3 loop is CASNQRVGGALKNSPLHF. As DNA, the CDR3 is TGCGCCAGCAACCAGAGGGTGGGGGGGGCACTAAAGAATTCACCCCTCCACTTT.

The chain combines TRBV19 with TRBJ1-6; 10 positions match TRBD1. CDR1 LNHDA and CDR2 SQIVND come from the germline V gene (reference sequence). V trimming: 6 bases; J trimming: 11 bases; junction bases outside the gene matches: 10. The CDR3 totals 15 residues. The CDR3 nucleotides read TGTGCCAGTAGGTTCCGGGACAGGGGATATCCACCCCTCCACTTT. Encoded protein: CASRFRDRGYPPLHF.

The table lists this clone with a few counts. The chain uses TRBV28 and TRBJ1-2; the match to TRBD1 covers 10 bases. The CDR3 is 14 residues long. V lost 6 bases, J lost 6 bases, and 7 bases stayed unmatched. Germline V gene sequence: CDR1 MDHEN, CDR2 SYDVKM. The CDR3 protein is CASRRTGGKNGYTF. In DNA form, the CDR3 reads TGTGCCAGCAGGAGGACAGGGGGTAAGAATGGCTACACCTTC.

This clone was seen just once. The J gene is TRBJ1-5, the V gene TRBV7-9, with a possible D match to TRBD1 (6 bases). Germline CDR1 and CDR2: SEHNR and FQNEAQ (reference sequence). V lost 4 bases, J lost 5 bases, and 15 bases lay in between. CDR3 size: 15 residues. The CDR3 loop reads CASSYRAGDDQPQHF. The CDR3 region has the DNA TGTGCCAGCAGCTACCGGGCAGGGGACGATCAGCCCCAGCATTTT.

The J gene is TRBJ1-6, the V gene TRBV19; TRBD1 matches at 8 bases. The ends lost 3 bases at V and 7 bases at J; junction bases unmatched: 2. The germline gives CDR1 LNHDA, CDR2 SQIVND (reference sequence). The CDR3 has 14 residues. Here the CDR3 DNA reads TGTGCCAGTAGTATGGGGGACAGGAATTCACCCCTCCACTTT. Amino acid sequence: CASSMGDRNSPLHF.

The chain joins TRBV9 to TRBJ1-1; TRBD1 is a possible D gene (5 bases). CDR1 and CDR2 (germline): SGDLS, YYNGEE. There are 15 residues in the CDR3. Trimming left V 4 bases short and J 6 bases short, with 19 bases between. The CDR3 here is CASSPTIGEEAEAFF. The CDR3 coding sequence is TGTGCCAGCAGCCCAACTATAGGGGAGGAAGCTGAAGCTTTCTTT.

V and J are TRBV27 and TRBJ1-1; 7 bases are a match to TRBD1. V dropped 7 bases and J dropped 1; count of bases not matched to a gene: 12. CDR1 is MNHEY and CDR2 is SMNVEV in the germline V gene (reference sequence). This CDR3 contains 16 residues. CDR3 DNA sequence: TGTGCCAGCAAACCCCACGCGACAGGGCAGAACACTGAAGCTTTCTTT. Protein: CASKPHATGQNTEAFF.

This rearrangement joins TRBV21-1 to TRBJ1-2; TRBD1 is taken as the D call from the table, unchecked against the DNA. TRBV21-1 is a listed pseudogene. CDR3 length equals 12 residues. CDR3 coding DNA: TGTGCCGGAAAGACAGGGATCAATGGCTACACCTTC. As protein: CAGKTGINGYTF.

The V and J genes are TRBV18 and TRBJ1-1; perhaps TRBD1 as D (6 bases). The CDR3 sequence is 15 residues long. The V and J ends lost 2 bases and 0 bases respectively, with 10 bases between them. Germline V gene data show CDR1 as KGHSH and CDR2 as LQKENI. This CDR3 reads CASSPGSGVNTEAFF. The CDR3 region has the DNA TGTGCCAGCTCACCAGGTTCAGGGGTGAACACTGAAGCTTTCTTT.

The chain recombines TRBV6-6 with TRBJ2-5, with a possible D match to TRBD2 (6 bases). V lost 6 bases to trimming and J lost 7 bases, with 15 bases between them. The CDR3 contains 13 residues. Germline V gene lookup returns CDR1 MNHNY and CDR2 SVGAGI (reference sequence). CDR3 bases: TGTGCCAGCAGCCAGGGCCAGGGAGGGACCCAGTACTTC. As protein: CASSQGQGGTQYF.

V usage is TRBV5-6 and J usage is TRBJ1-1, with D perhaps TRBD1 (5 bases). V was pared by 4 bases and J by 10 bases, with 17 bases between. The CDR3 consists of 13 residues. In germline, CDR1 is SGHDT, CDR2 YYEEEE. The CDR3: CASSLGLGSGAFF. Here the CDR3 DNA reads TGTGCCAGCAGCCTGGGACTGGGGAGCGGAGCTTTCTTT.

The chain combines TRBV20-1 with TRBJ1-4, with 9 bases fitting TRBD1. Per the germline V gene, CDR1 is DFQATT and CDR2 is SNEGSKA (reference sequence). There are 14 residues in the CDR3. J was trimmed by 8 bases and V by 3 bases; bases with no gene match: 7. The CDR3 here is CSASPTGTGEKLFF. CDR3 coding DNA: TGCAGTGCTAGTCCAACCGGGACAGGGGAAAAACTGTTTTTT.

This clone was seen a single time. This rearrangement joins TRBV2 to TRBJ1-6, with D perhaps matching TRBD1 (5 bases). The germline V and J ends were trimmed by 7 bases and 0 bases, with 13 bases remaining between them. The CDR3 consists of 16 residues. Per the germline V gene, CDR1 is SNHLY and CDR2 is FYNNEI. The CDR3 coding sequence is TGTGCCAGCAACCGATTCGACAGCTCCTATAATTCACCCCTCCACTTT. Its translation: CASNRFDSSYNSPLHF. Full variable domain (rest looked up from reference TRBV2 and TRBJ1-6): EPEVTQTPSHQVTQMGQEVILRCVPISNHLYFYWYRQILGQKVEFLVSFYNNEISEKSEIFDDQFSVERPDGSNFTLKIRSTKLEDSAMYFCASNRFDSSYNSPLHFGNGTRLTVT.

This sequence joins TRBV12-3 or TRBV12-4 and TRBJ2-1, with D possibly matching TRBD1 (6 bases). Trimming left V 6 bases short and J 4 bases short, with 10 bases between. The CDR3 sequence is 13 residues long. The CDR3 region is CASRWTVYNEQFF. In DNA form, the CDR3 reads TGTGCCAGCAGATGGACAGTGTACAATGAGCAGTTCTTC.

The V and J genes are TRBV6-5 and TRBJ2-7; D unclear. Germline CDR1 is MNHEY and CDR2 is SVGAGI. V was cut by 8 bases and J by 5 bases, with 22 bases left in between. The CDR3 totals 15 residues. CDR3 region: CASSSLSLTADEQYF. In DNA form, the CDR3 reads TGTGCCAGCTCATCCCTATCTTTGACTGCGGACGAGCAGTACTTC.